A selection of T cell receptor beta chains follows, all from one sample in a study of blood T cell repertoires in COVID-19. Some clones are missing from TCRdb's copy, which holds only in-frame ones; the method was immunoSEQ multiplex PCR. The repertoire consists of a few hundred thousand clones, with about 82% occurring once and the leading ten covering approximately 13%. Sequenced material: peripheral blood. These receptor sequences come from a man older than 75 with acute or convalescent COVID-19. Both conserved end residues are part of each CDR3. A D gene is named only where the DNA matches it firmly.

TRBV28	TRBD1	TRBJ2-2	CASSSTGGRTGELFF	TGTGCCAGCAGTTCCACAGGGGGCCGGACCGGGGAGCTGTTTTTT
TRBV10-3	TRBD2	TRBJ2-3	CAIRGLAGGPDTQYF	TGTGCCATCAGAGGACTAGCGGGGGGGCCAGATACGCAGTATTTT
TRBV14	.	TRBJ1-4	CASSPGGGLTNEKLFF	TGTGCCAGCAGCCCGGGGGGGGGCTTAACTAATGAAAAACTGTTTTTT
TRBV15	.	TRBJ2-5	CATSRESRNEETQYF	TGTGCCACCAGCAGAGAATCGAGGAACGAAGAGACCCAGTACTTC
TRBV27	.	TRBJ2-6	CASRHLSGANVLTF	TGTGCCAGCAGACACCTTTCTGGGGCCAACGTCCTGACTTTC
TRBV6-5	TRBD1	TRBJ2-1	CASIDRGDSYNEQFF	TGTGCCAGCATCGACAGGGGAGACTCCTACAATGAGCAGTTCTTC
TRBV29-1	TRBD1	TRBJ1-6	CSVLTGVNSPLHF	TGCAGCGTTTTGACAGGGGTAAATTCACCCCTCCACTTT
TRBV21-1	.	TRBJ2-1	CASSTYRGWQFF	TGTGCCAGCAGCACCTACAGGGGCTGGCAGTTCTTC
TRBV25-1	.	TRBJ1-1	CASSETGRNTEAFF	TGTGCCAGCAGTGAAACAGGAAGAAACACTGAAGCTTTCTTT
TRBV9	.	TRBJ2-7	CASSADPSDQSGEQYF	TGTGCCAGCAGCGCCGACCCGTCCGACCAGTCGGGAGAGCAGTACTTC
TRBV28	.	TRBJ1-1	CASSLRHYTEAFF	TGTGCCAGCAGTCTAAGACATTACACTGAAGCTTTCTTT
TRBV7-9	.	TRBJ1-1	CASSFYRDGGAEAFF	TGTGCCAGCAGCTTTTACAGGGATGGGGGTGCTGAAGCTTTCTTT
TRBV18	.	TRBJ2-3	CASSTTGTGGADTQYF	TGTGCCAGCTCAACGACCGGGACCGGAGGGGCAGATACGCAGTATTTT